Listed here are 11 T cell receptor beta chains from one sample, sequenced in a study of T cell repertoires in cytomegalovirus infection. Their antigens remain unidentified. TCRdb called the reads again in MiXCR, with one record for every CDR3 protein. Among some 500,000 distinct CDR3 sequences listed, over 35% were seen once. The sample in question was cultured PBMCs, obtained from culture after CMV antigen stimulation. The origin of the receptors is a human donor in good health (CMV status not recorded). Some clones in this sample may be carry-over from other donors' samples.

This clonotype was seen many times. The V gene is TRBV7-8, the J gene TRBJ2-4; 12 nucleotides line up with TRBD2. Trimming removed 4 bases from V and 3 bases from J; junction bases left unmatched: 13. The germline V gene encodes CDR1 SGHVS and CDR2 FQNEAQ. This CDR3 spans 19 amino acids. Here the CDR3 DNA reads TGTGCCAGCAGCTCTAGACTAGCGGGGGCCCTTTTAGTCAAAAACATTCAGTACTTC. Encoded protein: CASSSRLAGALLVKNIQYF.

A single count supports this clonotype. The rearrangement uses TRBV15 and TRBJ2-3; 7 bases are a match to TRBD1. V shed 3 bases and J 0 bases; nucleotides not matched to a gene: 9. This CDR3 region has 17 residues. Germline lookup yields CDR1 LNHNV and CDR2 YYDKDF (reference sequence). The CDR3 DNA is TGTGCCACCAGCAGGAGGGACGGGACAGTGAGCACAGATACGCAGTATTTT. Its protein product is CATSRRDGTVSTDTQYF.

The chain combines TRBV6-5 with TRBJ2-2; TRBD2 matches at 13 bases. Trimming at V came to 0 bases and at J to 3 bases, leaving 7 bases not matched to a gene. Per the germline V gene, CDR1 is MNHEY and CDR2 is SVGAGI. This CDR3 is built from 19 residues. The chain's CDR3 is CASSYSGLAGDLDTGELFF. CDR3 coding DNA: TGTGCCAGCAGTTACTCTGGACTAGCGGGGGACCTCGACACCGGGGAGCTGTTTTTT.

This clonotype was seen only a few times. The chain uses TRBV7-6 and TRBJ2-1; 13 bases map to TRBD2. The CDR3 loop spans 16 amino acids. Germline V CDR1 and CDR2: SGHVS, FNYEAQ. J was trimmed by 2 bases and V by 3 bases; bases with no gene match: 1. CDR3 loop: CASSFTSGGAYNEQFF. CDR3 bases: TGTGCCAGCAGCTTCACTAGCGGGGGGGCCTACAATGAGCAGTTCTTC.

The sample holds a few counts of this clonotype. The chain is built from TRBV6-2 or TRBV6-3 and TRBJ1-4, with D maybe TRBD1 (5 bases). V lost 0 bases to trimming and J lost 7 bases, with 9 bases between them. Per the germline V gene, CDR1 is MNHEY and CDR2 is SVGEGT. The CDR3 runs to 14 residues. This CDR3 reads CASSYSGRGEKLFF. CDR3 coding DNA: TGTGCCAGCAGTTACTCGGGACGGGGTGAAAAACTGTTTTTT.

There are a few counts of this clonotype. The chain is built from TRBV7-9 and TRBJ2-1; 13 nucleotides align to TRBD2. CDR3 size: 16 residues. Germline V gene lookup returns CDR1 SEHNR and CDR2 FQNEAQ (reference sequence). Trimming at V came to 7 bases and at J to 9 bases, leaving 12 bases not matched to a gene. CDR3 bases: TGTGCCAGCACAGACCGGACTAGCGGGAGTCGAGCTGAGCAGTTCTTC. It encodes CASTDRTSGSRAEQFF.

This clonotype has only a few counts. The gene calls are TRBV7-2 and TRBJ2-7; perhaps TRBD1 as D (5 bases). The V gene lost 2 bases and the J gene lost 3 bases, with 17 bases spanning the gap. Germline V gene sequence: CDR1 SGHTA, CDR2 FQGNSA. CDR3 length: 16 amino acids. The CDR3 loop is CASSLKSLTEIYEQYF. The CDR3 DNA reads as TGTGCCAGCAGCTTAAAGAGTTTGACAGAAATCTACGAGCAGTACTTC.

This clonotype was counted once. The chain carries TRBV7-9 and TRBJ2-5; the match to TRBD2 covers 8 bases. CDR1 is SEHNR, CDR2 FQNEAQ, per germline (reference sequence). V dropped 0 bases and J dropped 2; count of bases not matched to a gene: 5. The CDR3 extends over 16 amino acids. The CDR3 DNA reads TGTGCCAGCAGCTTAGCGATCGGGAGGGCTCAAGAGACCCAGTACTTC. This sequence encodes CASSLAIGRAQETQYF.

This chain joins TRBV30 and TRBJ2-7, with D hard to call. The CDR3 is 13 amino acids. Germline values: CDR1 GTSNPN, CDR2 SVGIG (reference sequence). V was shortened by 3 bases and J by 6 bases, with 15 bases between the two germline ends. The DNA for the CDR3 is TGTGCCTGGAGCGCCCAACTGTTGGGCGAGCAGTACTTC. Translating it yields CAWSAQLLGEQYF.

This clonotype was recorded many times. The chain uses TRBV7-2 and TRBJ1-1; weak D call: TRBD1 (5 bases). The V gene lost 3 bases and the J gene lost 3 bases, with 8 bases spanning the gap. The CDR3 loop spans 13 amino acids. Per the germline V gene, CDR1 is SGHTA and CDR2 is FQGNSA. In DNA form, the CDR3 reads TGTGCCAGCAGCTTCGGGGGGGACACTGAAGCTTTCTTT. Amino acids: CASSFGGDTEAFF.

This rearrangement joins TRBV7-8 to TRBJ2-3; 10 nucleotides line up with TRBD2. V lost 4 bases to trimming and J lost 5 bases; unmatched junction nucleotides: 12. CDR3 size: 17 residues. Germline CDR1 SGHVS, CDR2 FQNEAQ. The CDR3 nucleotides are TGTGCCAGCAGCTGGCTCCTAGCGGGAGCCCCCCAAGATACGCAGTATTTT. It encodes CASSWLLAGAPQDTQYF.